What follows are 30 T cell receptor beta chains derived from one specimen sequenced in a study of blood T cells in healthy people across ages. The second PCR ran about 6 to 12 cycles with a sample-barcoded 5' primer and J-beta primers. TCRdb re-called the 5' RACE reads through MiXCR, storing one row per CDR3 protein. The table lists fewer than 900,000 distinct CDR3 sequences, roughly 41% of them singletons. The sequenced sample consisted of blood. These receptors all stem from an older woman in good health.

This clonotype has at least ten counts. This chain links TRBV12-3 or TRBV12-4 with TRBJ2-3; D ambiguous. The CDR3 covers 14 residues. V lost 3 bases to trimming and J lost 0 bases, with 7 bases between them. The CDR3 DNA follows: TGTGCCAGCAGTTTCGGAGCTAGCACAGATACGCAGTATTTT. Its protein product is CASSFGASTDTQYF.

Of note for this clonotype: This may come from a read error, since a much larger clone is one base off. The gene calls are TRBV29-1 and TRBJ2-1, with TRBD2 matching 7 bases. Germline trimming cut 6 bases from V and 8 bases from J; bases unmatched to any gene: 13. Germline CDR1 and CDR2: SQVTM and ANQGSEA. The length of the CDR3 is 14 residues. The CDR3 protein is CSVERTCGSYEQFF. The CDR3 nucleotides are TGCAGCGTGGAAAGGACTTGCGGGAGCTATGAGCAGTTCTTC.

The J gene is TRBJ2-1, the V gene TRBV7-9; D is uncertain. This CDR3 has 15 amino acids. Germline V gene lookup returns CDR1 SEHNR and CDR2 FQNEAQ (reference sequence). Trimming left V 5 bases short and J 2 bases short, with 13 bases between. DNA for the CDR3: TGTGCCAGCAGCATAACAGACGGACCCTACAATGAGCAGTTCTTC. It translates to CASSITDGPYNEQFF.

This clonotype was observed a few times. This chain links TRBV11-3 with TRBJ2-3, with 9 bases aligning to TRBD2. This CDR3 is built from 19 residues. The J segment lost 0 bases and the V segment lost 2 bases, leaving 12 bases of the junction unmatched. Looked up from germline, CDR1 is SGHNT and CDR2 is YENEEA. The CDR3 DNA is TGTGCCAGCAGCTTACTAGCGGGATCCACCTCCCCGAGCACAGATACGCAGTATTTT. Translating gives CASSLLAGSTSPSTDTQYF.

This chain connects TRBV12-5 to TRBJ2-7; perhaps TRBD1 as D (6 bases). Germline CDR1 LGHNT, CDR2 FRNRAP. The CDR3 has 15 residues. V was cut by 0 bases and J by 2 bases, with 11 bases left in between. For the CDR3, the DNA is TGTGCTAGTGGTTTGGTTCAGGGGTACGCCTACGAGCAGTACTTC. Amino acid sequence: CASGLVQGYAYEQYF.

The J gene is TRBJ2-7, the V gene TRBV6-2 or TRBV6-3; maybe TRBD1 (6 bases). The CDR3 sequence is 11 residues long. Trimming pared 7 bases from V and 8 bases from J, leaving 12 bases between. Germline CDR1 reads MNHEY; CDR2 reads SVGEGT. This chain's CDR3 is CASTHRDKQYF. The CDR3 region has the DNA TGTGCCAGCACACACAGGGACAAGCAGTACTTC.

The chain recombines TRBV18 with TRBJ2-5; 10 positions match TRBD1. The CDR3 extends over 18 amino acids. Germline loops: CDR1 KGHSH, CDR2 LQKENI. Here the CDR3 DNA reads TGTGACAACTCACCGCAACGTCGGAGAGGGACAGGGGAAGAGACCCAGTACTTC. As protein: CDNSPQRRRGTGEETQYF.

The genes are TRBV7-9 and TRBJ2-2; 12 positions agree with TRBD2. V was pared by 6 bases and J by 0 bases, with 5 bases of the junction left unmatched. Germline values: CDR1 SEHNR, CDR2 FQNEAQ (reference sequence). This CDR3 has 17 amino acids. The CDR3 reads CASRPRTSGANTGELFF. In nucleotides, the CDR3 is TGTGCCAGCAGGCCGAGGACTAGCGGGGCGAACACCGGGGAGCTGTTTTTT.

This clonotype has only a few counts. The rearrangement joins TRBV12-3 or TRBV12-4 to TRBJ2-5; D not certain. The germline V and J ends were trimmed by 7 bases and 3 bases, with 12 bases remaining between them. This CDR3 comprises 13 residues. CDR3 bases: TGTGCCAGCACCCTGGAGTGGAAAGAGACCCAGTACTTC. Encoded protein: CASTLEWKETQYF.

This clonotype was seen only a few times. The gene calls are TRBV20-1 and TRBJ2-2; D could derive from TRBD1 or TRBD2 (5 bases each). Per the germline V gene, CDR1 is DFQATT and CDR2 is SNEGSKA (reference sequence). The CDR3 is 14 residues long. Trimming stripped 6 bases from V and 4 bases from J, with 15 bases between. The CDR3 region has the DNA TGCAGTGCACGAGAGGGGCGCAGCACCGGGGAGCTGTTTTTT. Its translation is CSAREGRSTGELFF.

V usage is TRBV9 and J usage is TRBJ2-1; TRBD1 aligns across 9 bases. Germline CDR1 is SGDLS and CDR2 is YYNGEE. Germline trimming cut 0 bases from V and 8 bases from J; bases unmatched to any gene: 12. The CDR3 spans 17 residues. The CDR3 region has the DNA TGTGCCAGCAGCGTAGCTTTTGGACAGGGGAGTCTGTATGAGCAGTTCTTC. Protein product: CASSVAFGQGSLYEQFF.

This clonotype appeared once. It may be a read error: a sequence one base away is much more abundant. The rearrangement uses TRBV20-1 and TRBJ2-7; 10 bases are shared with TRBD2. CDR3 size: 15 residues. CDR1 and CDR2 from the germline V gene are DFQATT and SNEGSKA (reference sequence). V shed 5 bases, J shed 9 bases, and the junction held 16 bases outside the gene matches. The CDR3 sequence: CSAPTASGGKHGQYF. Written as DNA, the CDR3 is TGCAGTGCTCCCACCGCTAGCGGGGGAAAACACGGGCAGTACTTC.

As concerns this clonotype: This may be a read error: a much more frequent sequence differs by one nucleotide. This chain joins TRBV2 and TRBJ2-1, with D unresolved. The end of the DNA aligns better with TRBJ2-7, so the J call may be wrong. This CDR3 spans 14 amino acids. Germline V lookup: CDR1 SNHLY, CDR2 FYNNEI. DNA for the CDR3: TGTGCCAGCATAAAGGAGAGTTCCTACAATGAGCAGTACTTC. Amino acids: CASIKESSYNEQYF.

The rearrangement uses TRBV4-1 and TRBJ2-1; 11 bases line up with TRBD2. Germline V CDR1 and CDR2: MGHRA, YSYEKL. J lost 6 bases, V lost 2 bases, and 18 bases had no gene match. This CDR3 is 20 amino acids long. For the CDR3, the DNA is TGCGCCAGCAGCCAATCTCCCGAACTAGCGGGGGTGAGGTATGGCAATGAGCAGTTCTTC. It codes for CASSQSPELAGVRYGNEQFF.

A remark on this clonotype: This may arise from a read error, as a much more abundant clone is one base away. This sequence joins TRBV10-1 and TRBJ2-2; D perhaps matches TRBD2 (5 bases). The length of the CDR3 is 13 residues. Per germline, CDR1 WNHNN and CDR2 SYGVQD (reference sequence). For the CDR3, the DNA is TGCGCCAGCAGTGTCGGGAACACCGCGGAGCTGTTTTTT. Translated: CASSVGNTAELFF.

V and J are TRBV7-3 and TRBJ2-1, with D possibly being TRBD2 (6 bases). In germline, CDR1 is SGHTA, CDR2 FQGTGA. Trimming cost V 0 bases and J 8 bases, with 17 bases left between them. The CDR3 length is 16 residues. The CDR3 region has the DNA TGTGCCAGCAGCTTAACGGGGCGGGGAACCTCCGATGAGCAGTTCTTC. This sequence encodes CASSLTGRGTSDEQFF.

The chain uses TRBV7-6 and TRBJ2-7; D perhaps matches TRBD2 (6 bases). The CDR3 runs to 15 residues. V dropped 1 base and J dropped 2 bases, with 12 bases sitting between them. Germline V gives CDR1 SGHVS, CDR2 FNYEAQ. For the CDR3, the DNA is TGTGCCAGCAGCTTAGGGGCCACTAGCACCTACGAGCAGTACTTC. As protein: CASSLGATSTYEQYF. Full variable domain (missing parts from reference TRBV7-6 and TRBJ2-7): GAGVSQSPRYKVTKRGQDVALRCDPISGHVSLYWYRQALGQGPEFLTYFNYEAQQDKSGLPNDRFSAERPEGSISTLTIQRTEQRDSAMYRCASSLGATSTYEQYFGPGTRLTVT.

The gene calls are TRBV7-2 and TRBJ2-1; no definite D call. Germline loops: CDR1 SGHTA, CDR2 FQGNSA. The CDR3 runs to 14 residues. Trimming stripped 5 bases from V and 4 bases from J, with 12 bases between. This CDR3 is CASSVLAAYNEQFF. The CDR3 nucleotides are TGTGCCAGCAGCGTACTGGCAGCTTACAATGAGCAGTTCTTC.

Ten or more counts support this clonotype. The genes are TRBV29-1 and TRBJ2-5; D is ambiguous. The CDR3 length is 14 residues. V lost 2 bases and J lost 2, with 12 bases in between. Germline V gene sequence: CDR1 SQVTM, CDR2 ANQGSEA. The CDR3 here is CSVETARLQETQYF. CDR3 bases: TGCAGCGTTGAAACGGCGAGGCTACAAGAGACCCAGTACTTC.

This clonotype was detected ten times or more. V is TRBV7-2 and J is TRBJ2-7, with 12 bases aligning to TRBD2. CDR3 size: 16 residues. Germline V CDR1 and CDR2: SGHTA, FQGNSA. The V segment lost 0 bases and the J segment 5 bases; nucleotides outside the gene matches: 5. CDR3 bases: TGTGCCAGCAGCTTAGCGGAAACTAGCGGGGGGCACGAGCAGTACTTC. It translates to CASSLAETSGGHEQYF.

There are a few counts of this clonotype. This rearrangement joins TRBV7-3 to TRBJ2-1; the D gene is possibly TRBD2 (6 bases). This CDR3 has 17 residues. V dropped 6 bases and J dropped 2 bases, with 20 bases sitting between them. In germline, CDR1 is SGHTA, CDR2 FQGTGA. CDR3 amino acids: CASSPAGASAPYNEQFF. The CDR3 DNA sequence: TGTGCCAGCAGTCCTGCAGGTGCTAGCGCACCCTACAATGAGCAGTTCTTC.

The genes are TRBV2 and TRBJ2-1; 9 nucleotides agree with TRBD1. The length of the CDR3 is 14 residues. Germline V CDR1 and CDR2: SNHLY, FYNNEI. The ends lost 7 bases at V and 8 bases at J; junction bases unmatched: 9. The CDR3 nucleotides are TGTGCCAGCAACCGGGACAGGGTCTCGGATGAGCAGTTCTTC. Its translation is CASNRDRVSDEQFF.

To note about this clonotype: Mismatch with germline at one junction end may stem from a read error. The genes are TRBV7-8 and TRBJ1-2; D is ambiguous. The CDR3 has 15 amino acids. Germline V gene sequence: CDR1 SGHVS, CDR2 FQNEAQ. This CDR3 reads CAGSLAVRGNYGYTF. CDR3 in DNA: TGTGCCGGCAGCTTAGCGGTCCGGGGAAATTATGGCTACACCTTC. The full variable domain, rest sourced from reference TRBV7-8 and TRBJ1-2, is GAGVSQSPRYKVAKRGQDVALRCDPISGHVSLFWYQQALGQGPEFLTYFQNEAQLDKSGLPSDRFFAERPEGSVSTLKIQRTQQEDSAVYLCAGSLAVRGNYGYTFGSGTRLTVV.

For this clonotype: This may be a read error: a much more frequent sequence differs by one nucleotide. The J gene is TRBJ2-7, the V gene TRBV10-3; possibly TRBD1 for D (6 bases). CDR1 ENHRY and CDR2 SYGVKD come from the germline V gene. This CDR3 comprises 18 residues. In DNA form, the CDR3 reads TGTGCCATCAGTGAGTCGGGGCTTGCGGAGACAGGAGCCTACGAGCGGTACTTC. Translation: CAISESGLAETGAYERYF.

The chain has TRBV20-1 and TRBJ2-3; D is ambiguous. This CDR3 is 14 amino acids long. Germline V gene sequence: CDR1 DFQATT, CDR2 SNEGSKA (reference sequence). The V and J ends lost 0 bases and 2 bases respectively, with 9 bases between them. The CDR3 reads CSARDIAFTDTQYF. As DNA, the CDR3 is TGCAGTGCTAGAGATATCGCCTTCACAGATACGCAGTATTTT.

As DNA, the CDR3 is TGTGCCAGCACACCCATAGGCAGGGAAGGTGAGCAGTTCTTC. Residues: CASTPIGREGEQFF. The chain carries TRBV2 and TRBJ2-1; tentatively, D is TRBD1 (5 bases). CDR1 and CDR2 from the germline V gene are SNHLY and FYNNEI. The length of the CDR3 is 14 residues. Deletions cut 7 bases from V and 9 bases from J, with 19 bases between.

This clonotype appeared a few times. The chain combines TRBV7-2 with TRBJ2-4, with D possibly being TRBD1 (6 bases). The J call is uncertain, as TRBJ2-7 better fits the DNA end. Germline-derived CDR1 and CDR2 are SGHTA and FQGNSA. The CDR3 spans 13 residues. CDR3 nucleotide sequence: TGTGCCAGCAGAACCGGGACACCATACGAGCAGTACTTC. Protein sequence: CASRTGTPYEQYF.

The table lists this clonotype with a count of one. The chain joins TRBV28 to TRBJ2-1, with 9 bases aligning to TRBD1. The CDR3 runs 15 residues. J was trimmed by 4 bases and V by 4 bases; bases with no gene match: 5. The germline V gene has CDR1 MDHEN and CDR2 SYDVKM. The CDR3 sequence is CASSYPGQGYNEQFF. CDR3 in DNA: TGTGCCAGCAGTTACCCGGGACAGGGATACAATGAGCAGTTCTTC.

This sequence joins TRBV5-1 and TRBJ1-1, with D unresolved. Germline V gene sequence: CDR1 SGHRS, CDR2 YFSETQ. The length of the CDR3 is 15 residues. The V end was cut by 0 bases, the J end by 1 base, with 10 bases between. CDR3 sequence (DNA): TGCGCCAGCAGCTTGGGTTCAGGAGGGAACACTGAAGCTTTCTTT. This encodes CASSLGSGGNTEAFF.

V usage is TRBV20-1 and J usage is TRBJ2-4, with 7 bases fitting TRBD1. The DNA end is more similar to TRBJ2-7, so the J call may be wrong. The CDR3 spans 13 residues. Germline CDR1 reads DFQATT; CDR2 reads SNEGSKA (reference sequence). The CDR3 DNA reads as TGCAGTGCTATGCCGGGACAGAACTACGAGCAGTACTTC. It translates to CSAMPGQNYEQYF.